Included here is one T cell receptor beta chain sequence, with context. One entry per CDR3 protein results from TCRdb running MiXCR on the 5' RACE reads. The sample has 250,000 or so distinct CDR3 sequences; roughly 18% are singletons. The sample belongs to a study of T-cell memory formation after mild COVID-19. Germline CDR1 and CDR2: SEHNR and FQNEAQ (reference sequence). Trimming pared 5 bases from V and 2 bases from J, leaving 8 bases between. CDR3 size: 13 residues. The gene calls are TRBV7-9 and TRBJ2-3, with D hard to call. The sequence came from a man between 18 and 35 years old who had mild COVID-19 (a few samples of this study predate the infection). Cell type and time point are not known. Sequences were obtained from PBMCs or a T cell subset sorted from them (not recorded which). The chain's CDR3 is CASSSRATDTQYF. CDR3 in DNA: TGTGCCAGCAGCAGCCGGGCCACAGATACGCAGTATTTT.